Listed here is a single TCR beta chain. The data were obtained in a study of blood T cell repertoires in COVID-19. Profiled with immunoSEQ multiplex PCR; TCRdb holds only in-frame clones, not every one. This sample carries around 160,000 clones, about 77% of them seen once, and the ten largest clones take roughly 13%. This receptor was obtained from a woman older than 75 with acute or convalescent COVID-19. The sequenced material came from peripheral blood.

CDR3 residues: CATSDFITSGTNTGELFF. CDR3 coding DNA: TGTGCCACCAGTGATTTCATCACTAGCGGGACGAACACCGGGGAGCTGTTTTTT. The chain has TRBV24-1 and TRBJ2-2, with 10 bases lining up with TRBD2. The V and J ends lost 1 base and 0 bases, in that order; junction bases with no gene match: 4. Germline V lookup: CDR1 KGHDR, CDR2 SFDVKD. CDR3 length: 18 residues.